Below are 13 T cell receptor beta chains sequenced from a single sample in a study of blood T cell repertoires in COVID-19. Data came from immunoSEQ multiplex PCR; TCRdb stores just in-frame clones and leaves some out. The sample yields 230,000 or so clones, around 80% seen once. Specimen: peripheral blood. These receptors were collected from a man in his forties who had recovered from COVID-19.

The rearrangement links TRBV13 to TRBJ1-5; D unclear. This CDR3 contains 14 residues. The germline V gene has CDR1 PRHDT and CDR2 FYEKMQ (reference sequence). Between the trimmed V and J ends, which lost 0 bases and 1 base, there was a span of 4 bases. CDR3 in amino acids: CASSLGSSNQPQHF. The CDR3 nucleotides read TGTGCCAGCAGCTTAGGCTCCAGCAATCAGCCCCAGCATTTT.

This chain links TRBV19 with TRBJ1-1; D might be TRBD1 (5 bases). CDR3 length equals 13 residues. Germline V gene sequence: CDR1 LNHDA, CDR2 SQIVND (reference sequence). V was pared by 3 bases and J by 7 bases, with 12 bases between. The CDR3 loop is CASSIKGTREAFF. For the CDR3, the DNA is TGTGCCAGTAGTATCAAGGGGACTCGTGAAGCTTTCTTT.

This clone was observed a handful of times. This sequence joins TRBV2 and TRBJ1-2, with a possible D match to TRBD1 (6 bases). There are 13 residues in the CDR3. Per germline, CDR1 SNHLY and CDR2 FYNNEI. V gave up 6 bases and J gave up 0 bases, with 8 bases separating them. The CDR3 loop is CASSRTANYGYTF. CDR3 nucleotides: TGTGCCAGCAGCCGGACAGCTAACTATGGCTACACCTTC.

This clone was recorded a few times. The chain couples TRBV14 to TRBJ2-1; TRBD2 aligns across 7 bases. V trimming: 5 bases; J trimming: 8 bases; junction bases outside the gene matches: 12. This CDR3 region has 15 residues. The V gene's germline CDR1 is SGHDN and CDR2 FVKESK. CDR3 amino acids: CASSTPPTSIDEQFF. Here the CDR3 DNA reads TGTGCCAGCAGCACCCCCCCGACTAGCATCGATGAGCAGTTCTTC.

The V and J genes are TRBV11-2 and TRBJ2-1, with 9 nucleotides matching TRBD2. Germline CDR1 reads SGHAT; CDR2 reads FQNNGV. The CDR3 covers 14 residues. Germline trimming cut 7 bases from V and 7 bases from J; bases unmatched to any gene: 8. CDR3 nucleotide sequence: TGTGCCAGCACCCTGGGACTAGCTGGGAATGAGCAGTTCTTC. It translates to CASTLGLAGNEQFF. The variable domain in full, completed from reference TRBV11-2 and TRBJ2-1, reads EAGVAQSPRYKIIEKRQSVAFWCNPISGHATLYWYQQILGQGPKLLIQFQNNGVVDDSQLPKDRFSAERLKGVDSTLKIQPAKLEDSAVYLCASTLGLAGNEQFFGPGTRLTVL.

V and J are TRBV7-2 and TRBJ2-7, with D possibly matching TRBD2 (5 bases). The V gene's germline CDR1 is SGHTA and CDR2 FQGNSA. The CDR3 has 13 residues. V gave up 5 bases and J gave up 3 bases, with 11 bases separating them. In nucleotides, the CDR3 is TGTGCCAGCAGCCGTCGGGGATACTACGAGCAGTACTTC. Protein product: CASSRRGYYEQYF.

This sequence joins TRBV4-1 and TRBJ2-7; unclear D gene. The CDR3 consists of 15 residues. CDR1 is MGHRA and CDR2 is YSYEKL in the germline V gene. V lost 0 bases, J lost 2 bases, and 11 bases lay in between. The CDR3 DNA sequence: TGCGCCAGCAGCCAAGATCTAATAACCCCCTACGAGCAGTACTTC. Translated: CASSQDLITPYEQYF.

V and J are TRBV4-3 and TRBJ2-7; D might be TRBD1 (5 bases). The germline V gene encodes CDR1 LGHNA and CDR2 YSLEER. The CDR3 extends over 16 amino acids. The V and J ends lost 3 bases and 1 base respectively, with 16 bases between them. The CDR3 reads CASSQATVGPSYEQYF. CDR3 DNA sequence: TGCGCCAGCAGCCAGGCGACAGTTGGCCCGTCCTACGAGCAGTACTTC.

The V and J genes are TRBV4-3 and TRBJ2-7; TRBD1 matches at 9 bases. From germline, CDR1 is LGHNA and CDR2 YSLEER. The V and J ends lost 5 bases and 1 base, in that order; junction bases with no gene match: 6. The CDR3 contains 15 residues. This CDR3 reads CASSYETGGSYEQYF. CDR3 DNA sequence: TGCGCCAGCAGCTACGAGACAGGGGGATCCTACGAGCAGTACTTC.

The rearrangement joins TRBV2 to TRBJ2-7; D may be TRBD2 (6 bases). This CDR3 comprises 12 residues. Germline assignment: CDR1 SNHLY and CDR2 FYNNEI. Trimming removed 7 bases from V and 7 bases from J, with 14 bases in between. The CDR3 region is CASTSSGREQYF. CDR3 DNA sequence: TGTGCCAGCACCAGCTCAGGGAGGGAGCAGTACTTC.

This clone was counted once. The chain is built from TRBV4-3 and TRBJ2-1; a possible D gene is TRBD1 (6 bases). Trimming pared 3 bases from V and 0 bases from J, leaving 15 bases between. Germline lookup yields CDR1 LGHNA and CDR2 YSLEER. This CDR3 has 17 residues. The CDR3 region is CASSHLDRTFSYNEQFF. For the CDR3, the DNA is TGCGCCAGCAGCCATCTCGACAGGACCTTCTCCTACAATGAGCAGTTCTTC.

The V and J genes are TRBV18 and TRBJ2-7, with 10 bases identical to TRBD2. Germline V gives CDR1 KGHSH, CDR2 LQKENI. The ends lost 3 bases at V and 4 bases at J; junction bases unmatched: 0. The CDR3 spans 13 residues. The CDR3 DNA reads TGTGCCAGCTCACCGGGACTAGCGTACGAGCAGTACTTC. It yields the protein CASSPGLAYEQYF.

The rearrangement joins TRBV18 to TRBJ2-1; a possible D gene is TRBD1 (5 bases). Trimming shortened V by 2 bases and J by 14 bases, and 13 bases separated the two germline ends. This CDR3 comprises 12 residues. Per germline, CDR1 KGHSH and CDR2 LQKENI. In DNA form, the CDR3 reads TGTGCCAGCTCACCAATTTTGGGCAGGGAGTTCTTC. Its translation is CASSPILGREFF.